These 12 T cell receptor beta chains share one sample of origin, sequenced in a study of T cells in Graves' hyperthyroidism and ophthalmopathy. Authors of the study amplified TCR beta CDR3 regions from RNA transcripts. First-round RT-PCR with HTBI primers amplified the TCR CDR3 region. TCRdb independently ran MiXCR on the multiplex PCR reads; one entry per CDR3 protein. The sample holds a few hundred thousand distinct CDR3 sequences, about 18% seen once. Sequencing was done on a sample of blood. These receptors originate from a man in his forties with Graves' hyperthyroidism.

The table lists this clonotype with many counts. The chain employs TRBV28 and TRBJ1-6, with D maybe TRBD1 (6 bases). CDR3 size: 15 residues. Trimming took off 2 bases at V and 5 bases at J, with 10 bases between the two ends. CDR1 MDHEN and CDR2 SYDVKM come from the germline V gene. The CDR3 DNA sequence: TGTGCCAGCAGTTTAACGGGGGGCCATAATTCACCCCTCCACTTT. Translated, it gives CASSLTGGHNSPLHF.

This clonotype was seen ten or more times. The chain recombines TRBV10-2 with TRBJ2-2, with D perhaps assigned TRBD1 or TRBD2 (5 bases each). This CDR3 is 15 amino acids long. V was trimmed by 4 bases and J by 0 bases, leaving 9 bases between them. Germline V gene data show CDR1 as WSHSY and CDR2 as SAAADI. DNA for the CDR3: TGCGCCAGCAGTGTTGGGGGATCGAACACCGGGGAGCTGTTTTTT. This codes for CASSVGGSNTGELFF.

With respect to this clonotype: This may be a read error: a much more frequent sequence differs by one nucleotide. The rearrangement uses TRBV3-1 and TRBJ2-1; TRBD2 matches 10 bases. Germline V gene data show CDR1 as LGHDT and CDR2 as YNNKEL (reference sequence). The CDR3 is 16 residues long. CDR3 loop: CASSQESGGVYNGQFF. Here the CDR3 DNA reads TGTGCCAGCAGCCAAGAAAGCGGGGGGGTATACAATGGGCAGTTCTTC.

This chain links TRBV4-1 with TRBJ2-7, with 9 bases identical to TRBD1. The junction had 13 bases not matched to a gene; V was cut back by 3 bases and J by 10 bases. Germline V gene lookup returns CDR1 MGHRA and CDR2 YSYEKL. The CDR3 loop spans 15 amino acids. For the CDR3, the DNA is TGCGCCAGCAGCCAGGGGCCGGGACAGGGCTTAGATCAGTACTTC. Residues: CASSQGPGQGLDQYF.

This clonotype was found a few times. The chain combines TRBV6-2 or TRBV6-3 with TRBJ2-1; D call uncertain. CDR3 length equals 15 residues. The germline CDR1 and CDR2 sequences are MNHEY and SVGEGT. Trimming took off 2 bases at V and 10 bases at J, with 18 bases between the two ends. The CDR3: CASSYELGNSYEQFF. Written as DNA, the CDR3 is TGTGCCAGCAGTTACGAGCTAGGCAATTCTTACGAGCAGTTCTTC.

Only a few counts were recorded for this clonotype. A read error may explain this, as a much larger clone is one base away. Since no conserved phenylalanine or tryptophan closes the CDR3, a read error is the likely cause. It is unclear where the CDR3 begins or ends on the DNA, so no DNA is shown, and the CDR3 is as TCRdb lists it. The chain employs TRBV3-2 and TRBJ1-6; no DNA check was done on the table's D call, TRBD1. TRBV3-2 is given as a pseudogene. The CDR3 extends over 14 residues, inclusive of both ends. The CDR3 protein is CASSQMDRGSPLHS.

This clonotype appeared many times. In DNA, the CDR3 is TGTGCCAGCAGTGCCAGAACCTTTGGACTAGCGGGGGGGCGTGGCACAGATACGCAGTATTTT. The encoded protein is CASSARTFGLAGGRGTDTQYF. This sequence joins TRBV25-1 and TRBJ2-3; 15 nucleotides align to TRBD2. The ends lost 4 bases at V and 1 base at J; junction bases unmatched: 15. Germline-derived CDR1 and CDR2 are MGHDK and SYGVNS. The length of the CDR3 is 21 residues.

Many counts were recorded for this clonotype. Here the CDR3 DNA reads TGTGCCAGCAGTTTATTTGTGGGGAACACTGAAGCTTTCTTT. Residues: CASSLFVGNTEAFF. The gene calls are TRBV28 and TRBJ1-1; no definite D call. CDR3 size: 14 residues. The germline V gene encodes CDR1 MDHEN and CDR2 SYDVKM. V lost 1 base and J 1 base, leaving 7 bases between the germline ends.

This clonotype showed up many times. This chain connects TRBV20-1 to TRBJ2-1, with D possibly being TRBD2 (6 bases). The germline V gene has CDR1 DFQATT and CDR2 SNEGSKA (reference sequence). V lost 0 bases and J 4 bases, leaving 16 bases between the germline ends. The length of the CDR3 is 16 residues. The CDR3 DNA reads as TGCAGTGCTAGAGATCGGAGACTAGGGATGTACAATGAGCAGTTCTTC. Amino acids: CSARDRRLGMYNEQFF.

This clonotype was seen only once. It may be a read error: a sequence one base away is much more abundant. The V gene is TRBV6-2 or TRBV6-3, the J gene TRBJ2-3, with 9 bases aligning to TRBD2. With 9 bases clipped from V and 3 bases from J, the junction kept 13 bases outside the gene matches. Looked up from germline, CDR1 is MNHEY and CDR2 is SVGEGT. This CDR3 contains 16 residues. The CDR3 DNA reads as TGTGCCAGGGGAAGAGGGAGCGGGGGGAAGACAGATACGCAGTATTTT. Its protein is CARGRGSGGKTDTQYF.

This clonotype was found many times. V usage is TRBV28 and J usage is TRBJ2-5, with TRBD2 matching 9 bases. Germline loops: CDR1 MDHEN, CDR2 SYDVKM. Trimming removed 2 bases from V and 4 bases from J; junction bases left unmatched: 5. The CDR3 is made up of 15 amino acids. CDR3 residues: CASSLRLAGTETQYF. CDR3 coding DNA: TGTGCCAGCAGTTTAAGGCTAGCGGGGACAGAGACCCAGTACTTC. Together with reference TRBV28 and TRBJ2-5, the CDR3 gives the full variable domain: DVKVTQSSRYLVKRTGEKVFLECVQDMDHENMFWYRQDPGLGLRLIYFSYDVKMKEKGDIPEGYSVSREKKERFSLILESASTNQTSMYLCASSLRLAGTETQYFGPGTRLLVL.

In this sample, this clonotype turned up many times. This chain connects TRBV28 to TRBJ2-1; unclear D gene. Trimming cost V 5 bases and J 3 bases, with 8 bases left between them. This CDR3 spans 13 amino acids. Germline V gene lookup returns CDR1 MDHEN and CDR2 SYDVKM. This chain's CDR3 is CASSKTVYNEQFF. The CDR3 DNA is TGTGCCAGCAGTAAAACAGTCTACAATGAGCAGTTCTTC.